The 5 T cell receptor beta chains reported below all come from one sample, sequenced in a study of blood T cell repertoires in COVID-19. Sequencing was performed with immunoSEQ multiplex PCR; in TCRdb, only in-frame clones are kept and a portion is missing. Of around 130,000 clones in the sample, approximately 90% were seen once. Material for sequencing was peripheral blood. The receptors were sampled from a woman aged 80 or older with acute or convalescent COVID-19.

The V call is TRBV1, the J call TRBJ2-1; the table's D gene call, TRBD2, was not cross checked with the DNA. TRBV1 is classified as a pseudogene. The CDR3 totals 16 residues. The chain's CDR3 is CTSSQDWGLEEGEQFF. The CDR3 DNA follows: TGCACCAGCAGCCAGGATTGGGGACTAGAGGAAGGCGAGCAGTTCTTC.

There are a few counts of this clone. The V call is TRBV3-1 (or the pseudogene TRBV3-2), the J call TRBJ2-3, with TRBD2 matching over 14 bases. Per germline, CDR1 LGHDT and CDR2 YNNKEL (reference sequence). V trimming: 5 bases; J trimming: 2 bases; junction bases outside the gene matches: 9. This CDR3 is 18 amino acids long. The CDR3 DNA reads as TGTGCCAGCAGCGGCCCGGGACTAGCGGGGGCTTCCACAGATACGCAGTATTTT. Protein: CASSGPGLAGASTDTQYF.

The sample holds a few counts of this clone. This chain joins TRBV7-3 and TRBJ2-7; 9 bases match TRBD2. Trimming cost V 5 bases and J 3 bases; bases outside gene matches: 5. Germline lookup yields CDR1 SGHTA and CDR2 FQGTGA. The CDR3 sequence is 14 residues long. The CDR3 DNA follows: TGTGCCAGCAGCCCTAATAGCGGGAGCTACGAGCAGTACTTC. Protein: CASSPNSGSYEQYF.

This chain joins TRBV5-1 and TRBJ2-2; 9 bases line up with TRBD1. The CDR3 spans 15 residues. V shed 1 base and J 7 bases; nucleotides not matched to a gene: 5. The germline gives CDR1 SGHRS, CDR2 YFSETQ. CDR3 loop: CASSLSTGGDGELFF. The DNA of the CDR3 is TGCGCCAGCAGCTTGAGTACAGGGGGCGACGGGGAGCTGTTTTTT.

The J gene is TRBJ1-1, the V gene TRBV11-2; TRBD1 is a possible D gene (5 bases). This CDR3 contains 14 residues. V was trimmed by 5 bases and J by 2 bases, leaving 12 bases between them. The V gene's germline CDR1 is SGHAT and CDR2 FQNNGV. CDR3 sequence: CASSPLTVNTEAFF. DNA for the CDR3: TGTGCCAGCAGCCCTCTGACAGTAAACACTGAAGCTTTCTTT. Together with reference TRBV11-2 and TRBJ1-1, the CDR3 gives the full variable domain: EAGVAQSPRYKIIEKRQSVAFWCNPISGHATLYWYQQILGQGPKLLIQFQNNGVVDDSQLPKDRFSAERLKGVDSTLKIQPAKLEDSAVYLCASSPLTVNTEAFFGQGTRLTVV.